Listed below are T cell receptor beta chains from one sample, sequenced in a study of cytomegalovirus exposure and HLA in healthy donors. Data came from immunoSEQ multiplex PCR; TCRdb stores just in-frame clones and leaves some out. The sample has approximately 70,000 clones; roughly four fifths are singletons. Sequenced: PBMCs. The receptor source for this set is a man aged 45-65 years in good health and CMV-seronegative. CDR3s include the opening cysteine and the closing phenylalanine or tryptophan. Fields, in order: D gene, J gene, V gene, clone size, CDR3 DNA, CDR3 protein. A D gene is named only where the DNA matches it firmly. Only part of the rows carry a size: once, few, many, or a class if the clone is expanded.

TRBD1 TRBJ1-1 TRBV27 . TGTGCCAGCAGTAAATCGACAGGGGGCTTGGGTGAAGCTTTCTTT CASSKSTGGLGEAFF
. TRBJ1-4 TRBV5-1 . TGCGCCAGCAGCAACCGGACCGTCCGGGGTGAAAAACTGTTTTTT CASSNRTVRGEKLFF
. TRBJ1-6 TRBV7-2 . TGTGCCAGCAGCTTCCAGGGTTCCAATTCACCCCTCCACTTT CASSFQGSNSPLHF
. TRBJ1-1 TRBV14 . TGTGCCAGCGGCATTTGGGGGGGGATGAACACTGAAGCTTTCTTT CASGIWGGMNTEAFF
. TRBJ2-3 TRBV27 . TGTGCCAGTCATAAAGTGACAGGAGGCACAGATACGCAGTATTTT CASHKVTGGTDTQYF
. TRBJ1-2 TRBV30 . TGTGCCCGCCCCACAGGGTTGGAAGGCTACACCTTC CARPTGLEGYTF
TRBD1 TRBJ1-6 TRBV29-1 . TGCAGCGTTGAAGACGGTGCGGGACAGGGGATCCCCTATAATTCACCCCTCCACTTT CSVEDGAGQGIPYNSPLHF
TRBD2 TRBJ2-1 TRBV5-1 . TGCGCCAGCAGCTTGGGCTCGGTCGGGAGGTACAATGAGCAGTTCTTC CASSLGSVGRYNEQFF
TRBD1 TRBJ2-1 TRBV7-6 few TGTGCCAGCAGCCGGGACAGGGCCATCAATGAGCAGTTCTTC CASSRDRAINEQFF
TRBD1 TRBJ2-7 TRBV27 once TGTGCCAGCAGTTTTTTAGCCGGGACAGGGGTCGGAGGTGAGCAGTACTTC CASSFLAGTGVGGEQYF
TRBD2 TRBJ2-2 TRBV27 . TGTGCCAGCAGTTTAGCTAGCGGGGGTTACACCGGGGAGCTGTTTTTT CASSLASGGYTGELFF
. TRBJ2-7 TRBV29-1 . TGCAGCGTTGAAGATTGGACGGGAAACTACGAGCAGTACTTC CSVEDWTGNYEQYF
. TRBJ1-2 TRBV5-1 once TGCGCCAGCAGCCCACAGGGCCCACCACAAGGCTACACCTTC CASSPQGPPQGYTF
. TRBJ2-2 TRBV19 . TGTGCCAGTAGTATAGATCTAGGCGGGGAGCTGTTTTTT CASSIDLGGELFF
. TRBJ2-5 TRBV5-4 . TGTGCCAGCAGCAAATTGCAGGGGATGGGAAAAGAGACCCAGTACTTC CASSKLQGMGKETQYF
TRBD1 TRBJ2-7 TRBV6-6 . TGTGCCAGCAGTTACTCGGGACAGAGAGGCAGCGAGCAGTACTTC CASSYSGQRGSEQYF
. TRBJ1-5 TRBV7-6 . TGTGCCAGCAGCTTAGCCGGGGAACAGCCCCAGCATTTT CASSLAGEQPQHF
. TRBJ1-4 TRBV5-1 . TGCGCCAGCAGCTTGGCCCCACAGGGAGGGGAAAAACTGTTTTTT CASSLAPQGGEKLFF
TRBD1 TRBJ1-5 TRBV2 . TGTGCCAGCAGTGGTGCAGGGGGAAGTCAGCCCCAGCATTTT CASSGAGGSQPQHF
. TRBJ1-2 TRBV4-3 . TGCGCCAGCAGCCAAGTGAGGGCGGGGAGAGGCTACACCTTC CASSQVRAGRGYTF
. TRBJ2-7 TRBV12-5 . TGTGCTAGTGGTGCGGGCTTAACCTACGAGCAGTACTTC CASGAGLTYEQYF
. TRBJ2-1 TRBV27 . TGTGCCAGCATGCGGGGCCGGGGTGATGAGCAGTTCTTC CASMRGRGDEQFF
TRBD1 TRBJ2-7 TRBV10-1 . TGCGCCAGCCAGAGGGACAGGGGGTACGAGCAGTACTTC CASQRDRGYEQYF
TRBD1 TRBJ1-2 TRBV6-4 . TGTGCCAGCAGTAGGACAGGGGGTGCCTATGGCTACACCTTC CASSRTGGAYGYTF
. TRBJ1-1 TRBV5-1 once TGCGCCAGCAGCTTGATAGGAGGGACTGAAGCTTTCTTT CASSLIGGTEAFF
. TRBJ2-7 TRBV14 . TGTGCCAGCAGCCAAGATTGGCCCGAGCAGTACTTC CASSQDWPEQYF
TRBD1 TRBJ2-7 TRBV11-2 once TGTGCCACCGAGGGGGCGACGTACGAGCAGTACTTC CATEGATYEQYF
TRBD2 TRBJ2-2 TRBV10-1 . TGCGCCAGCAGTGACAGGGAGGGAAACACCGGGGAGCTGTTTTTT CASSDREGNTGELFF
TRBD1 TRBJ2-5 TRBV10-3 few TGTGCCATCAGTACGTCCCGGGACAGACAAGAGACCCAGTACTTC CAISTSRDRQETQYF
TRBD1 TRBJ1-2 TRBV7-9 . TGTGCCAGCAGCCCATCCCAGGGGGCGCATGGCTACACCTTC CASSPSQGAHGYTF
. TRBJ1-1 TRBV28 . TGTGCCAGCAGAACAGGGATACTTGAAGCTTTCTTT CASRTGILEAFF
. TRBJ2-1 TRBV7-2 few TGTGCCAGCAGCTTTAAGGGGGTTGAGCAGTTCTTC CASSFKGVEQFF
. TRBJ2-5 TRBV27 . TGTGCCAGCAGTTTATGGGGGCAGCAAGAGACCCAGTACTTC CASSLWGQQETQYF
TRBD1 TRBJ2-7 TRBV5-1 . TGCGCCAGCAGCTTGGGCGGGACAGGGAGGTACGAGCAGTACTTC CASSLGGTGRYEQYF
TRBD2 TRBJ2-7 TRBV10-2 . TGCGCCAGCAGTGAACCCAGCGGGAGCGGTTACGAGCAGTACTTC CASSEPSGSGYEQYF
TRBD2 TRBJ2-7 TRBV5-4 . TGTGCCAGCAGCTTGGGGGGACTACTCTCCTACGAGCAGTACTTC CASSLGGLLSYEQYF
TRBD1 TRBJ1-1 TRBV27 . TGTGCCAGCTTTCCTTCAGGGGGCGTTTACTCTGAAGCTTTCTTT CASFPSGGVYSEAFF
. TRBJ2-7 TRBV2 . TGTGCCAGCAGTGAGGTGAGAGCGGAGGAGCAGTACTTC CASSEVRAEEQYF
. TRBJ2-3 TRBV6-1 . TGTGCCAGCAGTGAACCGGGGAGCCGCACAGATACGCAGTATTTT CASSEPGSRTDTQYF
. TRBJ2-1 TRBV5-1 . TGCGCCAGCAGCTTGATCCAGGGAAGAGTCAATGAGCAGTTCTTC CASSLIQGRVNEQFF
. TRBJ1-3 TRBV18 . TGTGCCAGCTCCCCACTTGCGGCAGGGGAAGGAAACACCATATATTTT CASSPLAAGEGNTIYF
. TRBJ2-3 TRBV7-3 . TGTGCCAGCAGCTTAGGGCAGGGGGATACGCAGTATTTT CASSLGQGDTQYF
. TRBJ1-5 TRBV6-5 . TGTGCCAGCAGTACCGGGACAAAGAATCAGCCCCAGCATTTT CASSTGTKNQPQHF
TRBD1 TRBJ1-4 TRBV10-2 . TGCGCCAGCAGGGGGACAGTCAAGAGGGATGAAAAACTGTTTTTT CASRGTVKRDEKLFF
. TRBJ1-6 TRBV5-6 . TGTGCCAGCAGCTTCACCTCCGGGTCGGGGAATTCACCCCTCCACTTT CASSFTSGSGNSPLHF
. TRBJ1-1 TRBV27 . TGTGCCAGCAGTTTAGGGGGGGCTGAAGCTTTCTTT CASSLGGAEAFF